Below, 30 T cell receptor beta chains from the same sample are listed, as sequenced in a study of T cell responses to AZD1222 COVID-19 vaccine. Clones were sequenced by immunoSEQ multiplex PCR, and TCRdb holds only the in-frame ones, with some missing. The top ten hold about 3.9% of the sample, which has 150,000 to 200,000 clones, 93% seen once. The sample was peripheral blood, taken on day 0 of AZD1222 vaccination. Receptor source: an adult in good health.

This clone has just one count. The chain is built from TRBV7-9 and TRBJ1-5; D unclear. Germline CDR1 is SEHNR and CDR2 is FQNEAQ (reference sequence). Trimming removed 4 bases from V and 1 base from J, with 8 bases in between. The CDR3 spans 14 residues. Written as DNA, the CDR3 is TGTGCCAGCAGCTCCGGCCAGAGCAATCAGCCCCAGCATTTT. The encoded protein is CASSSGQSNQPQHF.

Here the CDR3 DNA reads TGTGCCAGCAGTTCCCTCGCGGGGGGTGTGGATGGCTACACCTTC. Amino acids: CASSSLAGGVDGYTF. The V call is TRBV6-5, the J call TRBJ1-2; tentatively, D is TRBD1 (5 bases). CDR3 length: 15 residues. Deletions cut 4 bases from V and 6 bases from J, with 18 bases between. The germline CDR1 and CDR2 sequences are MNHEY and SVGAGI.

This clone showed up just once. The chain is built from TRBV3-1 (or the pseudogene TRBV3-2) and TRBJ1-6; 8 bases fit TRBD1. The CDR3 contains 14 residues. Per germline, CDR1 LGHDT and CDR2 YNNKEL (reference sequence). V lost 10 bases and J lost 5; bases outside the gene matches: 7. CDR3 sequence (DNA): TGTGCCACCGGACAGGGATCAAATAATTCACCCCTCCACTTT. Its translation: CATGQGSNNSPLHF.

The J gene is TRBJ1-6, the V gene TRBV6-6; D is undetermined. V was cut by 6 bases and J by 7 bases, with 7 bases left in between. The CDR3 loop spans 12 amino acids. Germline V gene lookup returns CDR1 MNHNY and CDR2 SVGAGI (reference sequence). For the CDR3, the DNA is TGTGCCAGCAGCCAGTCGAATTCACCCCTCCACTTT. Its protein is CASSQSNSPLHF.

With regard to this clone: In the same sample, other DNA sequences code for this CDR3. As DNA, the CDR3 is TGTGCCAGTAGTATTGGCAATCAGCCCCAGCATTTT. It encodes CASSIGNQPQHF. The chain recombines TRBV19 with TRBJ1-5, with D unclear. This CDR3 spans 12 amino acids. Trimming took 3 bases from V and 2 from J, leaving 2 bases between them. Germline values: CDR1 LNHDA, CDR2 SQIVND (reference sequence).

This sequence joins TRBV24-1 and TRBJ2-2; unclear D gene. Germline V gives CDR1 KGHDR, CDR2 SFDVKD. There are 14 residues in the CDR3. V shed 3 bases and J shed 6 bases, with 10 bases lying between them. The CDR3 coding sequence is TGTGCCACCAGTGATAGCCGATCGGCCGGGGAGCTGTTTTTT. Encoded protein: CATSDSRSAGELFF.

The chain employs TRBV30 and TRBJ1-5; D is unclear. CDR1 is GTSNPN and CDR2 is SVGIG in the germline V gene (reference sequence). V gave up 2 bases and J gave up 4 bases, with 9 bases separating them. The CDR3 has 13 amino acids. CDR3 region: CAWSRDTNQPQHF. The CDR3 nucleotides read TGTGCCTGGAGTAGGGATACGAATCAGCCCCAGCATTTT.

The chain carries TRBV3-1 (or the pseudogene TRBV3-2) and TRBJ2-5; possible D gene TRBD2, 6 bases. V lost 2 bases and J 7 bases, leaving 17 bases between the germline ends. CDR1 LGHDT and CDR2 YNNKEL come from the germline V gene (reference sequence). The CDR3 has 15 amino acids. CDR3 DNA sequence: TGTGCCAGCAGCCAAACCACTAGCCCCGCGGGGACCCAGTACTTC. Its translation is CASSQTTSPAGTQYF.

The chain has TRBV19 and TRBJ1-3, with D possibly matching TRBD1 (5 bases). This CDR3 has 14 amino acids. Trimming cost V 3 bases and J 4 bases, with 10 bases left between them. Germline CDR1 LNHDA, CDR2 SQIVND (reference sequence). CDR3 DNA sequence: TGTGCCAGTAGTATCGGGACGGCAGGAAACACCATATATTTT. It translates to CASSIGTAGNTIYF.

This chain joins TRBV5-6 and TRBJ1-5; D is uncertain. The CDR3 has 14 residues. V shed 0 bases and J shed 7 bases, with 11 bases lying between them. Germline V gives CDR1 SGHDT, CDR2 YYEEEE. The CDR3 sequence: CASSLEAGGQPQHF. For the CDR3, the DNA is TGTGCCAGCAGCTTGGAGGCGGGAGGCCAGCCCCAGCATTTT.

This clone was recorded only once. The chain links TRBV12-3 or TRBV12-4 to TRBJ1-5; no clear D gene. V lost 7 bases and J 1 base, leaving 8 bases between the germline ends. The CDR3 covers 13 residues. The CDR3 spells CASTPDSNQPQHF. The CDR3 DNA reads as TGTGCCAGCACCCCGGACAGCAATCAGCCCCAGCATTTT.

V usage is TRBV6-4 and J usage is TRBJ1-2; no firm D call. Trimming cost V 1 base and J 5 bases, with 5 bases left between them. Germline CDR1 MRHNA, CDR2 SNTAGT. This CDR3 has 12 amino acids. The CDR3 region is CASSDYSYGYTF. CDR3 DNA: TGTGCCAGCAGTGACTACAGTTATGGCTACACCTTC.

The genes are TRBV5-1 and TRBJ1-2, with D perhaps TRBD1 (5 bases). The CDR3 is 13 amino acids. Per germline, CDR1 SGHRS and CDR2 YFSETQ. With 4 bases removed from V and 4 bases from J, the gap between germline ends came to 11 bases. DNA of the CDR3: TGCGCCAGCAGCCTAGACAGATTCTATGGCTACACCTTC. It encodes CASSLDRFYGYTF.

The chain recombines TRBV23-1 with TRBJ1-1; D call uncertain. TRBV23-1 is an ORF for which the function is uncertain. Trimming cost V 0 bases and J 4 bases, with 12 bases left between them. The CDR3 sequence is 15 residues long. CDR3 residues: CASSQSKVLGTEAFF. CDR3 in DNA: TGCGCCAGCAGTCAATCGAAAGTCTTGGGCACTGAAGCTTTCTTT.

The chain joins TRBV18 to TRBJ1-5; 10 bases line up with TRBD1. The J segment lost 8 bases and the V segment lost 1 base, leaving 14 bases of the junction unmatched. Per the germline V gene, CDR1 is KGHSH and CDR2 is LQKENI. The CDR3 loop spans 18 amino acids. The CDR3 DNA is TGTGCCAGCTCACCACTCTCCGGGGGACAGGGGAATTTCAAGCCCCAGCATTTT. Its translation is CASSPLSGGQGNFKPQHF.

The chain recombines TRBV6-5 with TRBJ1-1; TRBD1 matches 8 bases. Germline V gene sequence: CDR1 MNHEY, CDR2 SVGAGI. V trimming: 8 bases; J trimming: 4 bases; junction bases outside the gene matches: 6. This CDR3 has 13 residues. The CDR3 sequence: CASVRTGPTEAFF. CDR3 in DNA: TGTGCCAGCGTTAGGACAGGGCCCACTGAAGCTTTCTTT.

The chain carries TRBV7-9 and TRBJ1-5; D ambiguous. The V end lost 10 bases, the J end lost 2 bases, and 15 bases lay between the germline ends. Germline values: CDR1 SEHNR, CDR2 FQNEAQ (reference sequence). The CDR3 consists of 14 residues. CDR3 nucleotides: TGTGCCACACCGAGTAGGCGGGGCAATCAGCCCCAGCATTTT. This codes for CATPSRRGNQPQHF. Full variable domain (rest looked up from reference TRBV7-9 and TRBJ1-5): DTGVSQNPRHKITKRGQNVTFRCDPISEHNRLYWYRQTLGQGPEFLTYFQNEAQLEKSRLLSDRFSAERPKGSFSTLEIQRTEQGDSAMYLCATPSRRGNQPQHFGDGTRLSIL.

This clone was seen just once. The chain uses TRBV5-4 and TRBJ2-3; the D gene could be TRBD1 or TRBD2 (5 bases each). Trimming took off 4 bases at V and 6 bases at J, with 9 bases between the two ends. The CDR3 is made up of 12 amino acids. Per germline, CDR1 SGHNT and CDR2 YYREEE (reference sequence). The DNA for the CDR3 is TGTGCCAGCAGCCCCTGGGGGGATACGCAGTATTTT. It specifies CASSPWGDTQYF. The variable domain in full, completed from reference TRBV5-4 and TRBJ2-3, reads ETGVTQSPTHLIKTRGQQVTLRCSSQSGHNTVSWYQQALGQGPQFIFQYYREEENGRGNFPPRFSGLQFPNYSSELNVNALELDDSALYLCASSPWGDTQYFGPGTRLTVL.

The V gene is TRBV9, the J gene TRBJ1-1, with TRBD1 matching over 9 bases. V was pared by 3 bases and J by 1 base, with 7 bases of the junction left unmatched. Germline CDR1 and CDR2: SGDLS and YYNGEE. This CDR3 contains 16 residues. CDR3 nucleotide sequence: TGTGCCAGCAGCGGACCCACAGGGGGCTCGAACACTGAAGCTTTCTTT. Translation: CASSGPTGGSNTEAFF.

The chain carries TRBV5-8 and TRBJ2-1; D unresolved. Trimming shortened V by 5 bases and J by 9 bases, and 30 bases separated the two germline ends. Germline CDR1 SGHTS, CDR2 YDEGEE. The CDR3 consists of 18 residues. The CDR3 nucleotides read TGTGCCAGCAGATTTGAAATGGCCACGGTCCCTTCCTACCGTGAGCAGTTCTTC. Residues: CASRFEMATVPSYREQFF.

This clone appeared a single time. The rearrangement links TRBV6-5 to TRBJ1-2, with D uncertain. Germline CDR1 is MNHEY and CDR2 is SVGAGI. The CDR3 runs 11 residues. V lost 10 bases, J lost 2 bases, and 8 bases lay in between. For the CDR3, the DNA is TGTGCCACCCATGAAAACTATGGCTACACCTTC. Translation: CATHENYGYTF.

The chain employs TRBV11-2 and TRBJ2-5, with D perhaps matching TRBD2 (5 bases). This CDR3 spans 14 amino acids. The ends were cut back, 0 bases at V and 5 bases at J, with 10 bases in the middle. Germline V lookup: CDR1 SGHAT, CDR2 FQNNGV. The CDR3 region has the DNA TGTGCCAGCAGCTTAGAAGTAGCGCGGGAGACCCAGTACTTC. It yields the protein CASSLEVARETQYF.

J is TRBJ2-3 and V is TRBV10-3; TRBD1 aligns across 10 bases. The CDR3 runs to 14 residues. Germline CDR1 ENHRY, CDR2 SYGVKD. V was pared by 4 bases and J by 6 bases, with 4 bases of the junction left unmatched. The CDR3 sequence: CAISVTGQGDTQYF. The CDR3 DNA is TGTGCCATCAGTGTCACGGGACAGGGGGATACGCAGTATTTT.

V usage is TRBV12-3 or TRBV12-4 and J usage is TRBJ1-4; D is undetermined. V was cut by 5 bases and J by 6 bases, with 4 bases left in between. The CDR3 extends over 11 amino acids. This chain's CDR3 is CASSQDEKLFF. The CDR3 nucleotides are TGTGCCAGCAGTCAAGATGAAAAACTGTTTTTT.

The rearrangement links TRBV20-1 to TRBJ1-6; possible D gene TRBD1, 5 bases. The V and J ends lost 3 bases and 5 bases respectively, with 17 bases between them. Germline assignment: CDR1 DFQATT and CDR2 SNEGSKA (reference sequence). This CDR3 has 16 residues. Here the CDR3 DNA reads TGCAGTGCTAGTCAGGGAACTCTACTCAATAATTCACCCCTCCACTTT. It is translated as CSASQGTLLNNSPLHF.

The chain is built from TRBV9 and TRBJ1-1; 7 positions agree with TRBD1. Germline values: CDR1 SGDLS, CDR2 YYNGEE. The length of the CDR3 is 16 residues. J lost 4 bases, V lost 3 bases, and 12 bases had no gene match. This CDR3 reads CASSAIMTGRTTEAFF. The DNA for the CDR3 is TGTGCCAGCAGCGCGATCATGACAGGGAGGACCACTGAAGCTTTCTTT.

This chain links TRBV18 with TRBJ1-5, with D perhaps matching TRBD1 (5 bases). This CDR3 is 13 amino acids long. From germline, CDR1 is KGHSH and CDR2 LQKENI. Trimming cost V 6 bases and J 4 bases, with 10 bases left between them. In DNA, the CDR3 is TGTGCCAGCTCCGTGACAGAGAATCAGCCCCAGCATTTT. The encoded protein is CASSVTENQPQHF.

The rearrangement uses TRBV6-1 and TRBJ2-3; the D gene is possibly TRBD2 (5 bases). The CDR3 has 15 amino acids. Per the germline V gene, CDR1 is MNHNS and CDR2 is SASEGT. Trimming left V 2 bases short and J 0 bases short, with 9 bases between. Here the CDR3 reads CASSESGFSTDTQYF. The CDR3 region has the DNA TGTGCCAGCAGTGAATCGGGGTTTAGCACAGATACGCAGTATTTT.

On this clone itself: Other nucleotide sequences in the sample specify the same CDR3. J is TRBJ2-7 and V is TRBV2; D is undetermined. The CDR3 is 10 residues long. V lost 5 bases and J lost 4, with 3 bases in between. The V gene's germline CDR1 is SNHLY and CDR2 FYNNEI. The CDR3 DNA reads as TGTGCCAGCAGTATTTACGAGCAGTACTTC. As protein: CASSIYEQYF.

The V gene is TRBV2, the J gene TRBJ2-3; D is perhaps TRBD1 (5 bases). Germline V gene data show CDR1 as SNHLY and CDR2 as FYNNEI. CDR3 length: 14 residues. Between the trimmed V and J ends, which lost 1 base and 1 base, there was a span of 6 bases. CDR3 DNA: TGTGCCAGCAGTGAAGAACAGGGCACAGATACGCAGTATTTT. Its protein is CASSEEQGTDTQYF.